The 11 T cell receptor beta chains below all came from one sample that was sequenced in a study of beta chain features in type 1 diabetes. Sequencing targeted expressed TCRB transcripts, as all isolated RNA had been reverse transcribed. The method was immunoSEQ multiplex PCR; TCRdb's version includes in-frame clones alone and lacks a portion of them. The sample gives over 700,000 clones, 17% of which show up once; 0.023% is in the top ten. Input material: naive CD4+ T cells from blood. The source of these receptors is a young woman in good health.

This clone showed up just a few times. The chain has TRBV5-4 and TRBJ2-1, with D possibly matching TRBD2 (6 bases). Germline CDR1 reads SGHNT; CDR2 reads YYREEE (reference sequence). This CDR3 spans 15 amino acids. V gave up 4 bases and J gave up 0 bases, with 11 bases separating them. CDR3 loop: CASSRMGGSYNEQFF. CDR3 DNA: TGTGCCAGCAGCCGAATGGGGGGCTCCTACAATGAGCAGTTCTTC.

CDR3 nucleotides: TGTGCCAGCAGTCCGACTAGAACTCTCCCAGATACGCAGTATTTT. Residues: CASSPTRTLPDTQYF. The chain links TRBV2 to TRBJ2-3; a possible D gene is TRBD2 (6 bases). The CDR3 covers 15 residues. The germline V and J ends were trimmed by 5 bases and 4 bases, with 16 bases remaining between them. CDR1 SNHLY and CDR2 FYNNEI come from the germline V gene.

The rearrangement links TRBV7-6 to TRBJ2-5; D possibly corresponds to TRBD2 (6 bases). Germline CDR1 SGHVS, CDR2 FNYEAQ. The CDR3 is made up of 15 amino acids. V lost 1 base and J 4 bases, leaving 13 bases between the germline ends. The CDR3: CASSLGTGGPETQYF. The CDR3 DNA sequence: TGTGCCAGCAGCTTAGGTACCGGGGGTCCAGAGACCCAGTACTTC.

Only a few counts were recorded for this clone. The chain carries TRBV29-1 and TRBJ2-3; TRBD2 matches at 12 bases. In germline, CDR1 is SQVTM, CDR2 ANQGSEA. This CDR3 region has 20 residues. After removal of 4 bases from V and 2 bases from J, the junction contained 19 bases not matched to a gene. DNA of the CDR3: TGCAGCGTTGCGGTCCGCCCCGGACGACTAGCGGGAGATGTCACAGATACGCAGTATTTT. Amino acid sequence: CSVAVRPGRLAGDVTDTQYF.

The V and J genes are TRBV18 and TRBJ2-1; 8 bases fit TRBD2. Germline V lookup: CDR1 KGHSH, CDR2 LQKENI. CDR3 length: 17 amino acids. V lost 1 base to trimming and J lost 5 bases; unmatched junction nucleotides: 10. The CDR3 protein is CASSPRGAGSGNNEQFF. The CDR3 DNA is TGTGCCAGCTCACCACGGGGCGCGGGTAGCGGGAACAATGAGCAGTTCTTC.

In its sample, this clone was seen a few times. The chain carries TRBV4-3 and TRBJ2-5, with D tentatively TRBD1 (5 bases). CDR3 size: 15 residues. V lost 1 base, J lost 1 base, and 10 bases lay in between. Germline V gives CDR1 LGHNA, CDR2 YSLEER. CDR3 bases: TGCGCCAGCAGCCAAGGGGGCCGCACCCAAGAGACCCAGTACTTC. Residues: CASSQGGRTQETQYF.

This chain uses TRBV2 with TRBJ1-5, with D hard to call. Germline V CDR1 and CDR2: SNHLY, FYNNEI. Trimming left V 6 bases short and J 0 bases short, with 12 bases between. CDR3 length: 15 amino acids. The CDR3 is CASREEGLSNQPQHF. In nucleotides, the CDR3 is TGTGCCAGCAGAGAGGAAGGCCTTAGCAATCAGCCCCAGCATTTT. Together with reference TRBV2 and TRBJ1-5, the CDR3 gives the full variable domain: EPEVTQTPSHQVTQMGQEVILRCVPISNHLYFYWYRQILGQKVEFLVSFYNNEISEKSEIFDDQFSVERPDGSNFTLKIRSTKLEDSAMYFCASREEGLSNQPQHFGDGTRLSIL.

A word on this clone: Sequence at one end of the junction differs from germline and may be a read error. This rearrangement joins TRBV7-7 to TRBJ2-3, with 9 bases fitting TRBD2. Germline V gene data show CDR1 as SSHAT and CDR2 as FNYEAQ (reference sequence). The CDR3 length is 16 residues. CDR3: CASSVGTSFPGDTQYF. CDR3 bases: TGTGCTAGCAGCGTCGGGACTAGCTTTCCGGGAGATACGCAGTATTTT.

The chain joins TRBV18 to TRBJ2-2; D possibly corresponds to TRBD2 (6 bases). V was pared by 2 bases and J by 3 bases, with 10 bases between. CDR1 KGHSH and CDR2 LQKENI come from the germline V gene. There are 15 residues in the CDR3. The chain's CDR3 is CASSPVADHTGELFF. CDR3 in DNA: TGTGCCAGCTCACCAGTAGCGGACCACACCGGGGAGCTGTTTTTT. Using reference TRBV18 and TRBJ2-2 for the parts outside the CDR3, the full variable domain is NAGVMQNPRHLVRRRGQEARLRCSPMKGHSHVYWYRQLPEEGLKFMVYLQKENIIDESGMPKERFSAEFPKEGPSILRIQQVVRGDSAAYFCASSPVADHTGELFFGEGSRLTVL.

In this sample, this clone turned up a few times. This chain links TRBV7-9 with TRBJ2-3; the match to TRBD1 covers 8 bases. This CDR3 spans 15 amino acids. Per the germline V gene, CDR1 is SEHNR and CDR2 is FQNEAQ (reference sequence). The V gene end was trimmed by 8 bases and the J gene end by 1 base; junction bases not matched to a gene: 8. The CDR3 here is CASAAGGARTDTQYF. The CDR3 DNA sequence: TGTGCCAGCGCTGCAGGGGGCGCCCGCACAGATACGCAGTATTTT.

This clone was seen a few times. The chain employs TRBV20-1 and TRBJ2-6; D is unclear. Trimming removed 8 bases from V and 5 bases from J, with 7 bases in between. This CDR3 is 11 amino acids long. Germline loops: CDR1 DFQATT, CDR2 SNEGSKA (reference sequence). The CDR3 nucleotides are TGCAGTCTGACACGGGCCAACGTCCTGACTTTC. Its protein is CSLTRANVLTF.